The 25 T cell receptor beta chains below all came from one sample that was sequenced in a study of CD8 T cells in ankylosing spondylitis. General observations from the study: Several highly homologous variants made up a TCR beta motif, and this motif appeared characteristic of ankylosing spondylitis blood.

MiXCR, run by TCRdb on the 5' RACE reads, gives a single entry per CDR3 protein. The data show over 400,000 distinct CDR3 sequences, roughly 26% seen once. Their antigens are not known. Material for sequencing was blood, either unsorted or a sorted T cell fraction (not recorded which). Receptors were obtained from a male donor with ankylosing spondylitis.

This chain links TRBV5-6 with TRBJ2-5; D perhaps matches TRBD2 (6 bases). V was shortened by 3 bases and J by 3 bases, with 15 bases between the two germline ends. Looked up from germline, CDR1 is SGHDT and CDR2 is YYEEEE. The CDR3 has 15 residues. The CDR3 coding sequence is TGTGCCAGCAGCTCCCTACTAGCAGTGAAAGAGACCCAGTACTTC. Amino acids: CASSSLLAVKETQYF. Full variable domain (outside the CDR3, taken from reference TRBV5-6 and TRBJ2-5): DAGVTQSPTHLIKTRGQQVTLRCSPKSGHDTVSWYQQALGQGPQFIFQYYEEEERQRGNFPDRFSGHQFPNYSSELNVNALLLGDSALYLCASSSLLAVKETQYFGPGTRLLVL.

This clonotype was counted a single time. The chain recombines TRBV5-1 with TRBJ2-3; 8 bases are shared with TRBD1. The CDR3 is made up of 15 amino acids. Germline V lookup: CDR1 SGHRS, CDR2 YFSETQ. Trimming at V came to 7 bases and at J to 2 bases, leaving 9 bases not matched to a gene. The CDR3 DNA is TGCGCCAGCGCATTGGACAGGGTTAACACAGATACGCAGTATTTT. This codes for CASALDRVNTDTQYF.

This clonotype was seen a few times. The chain joins TRBV20-1 to TRBJ2-3; 7 bases fit TRBD2. V dropped 6 bases and J dropped 4; count of bases not matched to a gene: 10. The CDR3 has 14 amino acids. Germline CDR1 DFQATT, CDR2 SNEGSKA (reference sequence). This CDR3 is CSAADRRGADTQYF. The CDR3 DNA reads TGCAGTGCCGCCGACCGACGGGGGGCAGATACGCAGTATTTT.

This clonotype was seen only a few times. The genes are TRBV20-1 and TRBJ2-3; a possible D gene is TRBD2 (6 bases). Germline CDR1 is DFQATT and CDR2 is SNEGSKA (reference sequence). Deletions cut 6 bases from V and 0 bases from J, with 16 bases between. The CDR3 has 15 residues. CDR3 protein: CSATWGGTSTDTQYF. CDR3 nucleotides: TGCAGTGCCACATGGGGTGGGACTAGCACAGATACGCAGTATTTT.

This clonotype was detected a few times. The gene calls are TRBV27 and TRBJ2-1; the match to TRBD2 covers 11 bases. The CDR3 totals 18 residues. The germline gives CDR1 MNHEY, CDR2 SMNVEV (reference sequence). Trimming cost V 2 bases and J 5 bases; bases outside gene matches: 11. In DNA form, the CDR3 reads TGTGCCAGCAGTTTAAGGCGCGGGACTAGCGGAGCGAACAATGAGCAGTTCTTC. This translates into CASSLRRGTSGANNEQFF.

The chain recombines TRBV4-2 with TRBJ2-1; tentative D call: TRBD2 (6 bases). The germline gives CDR1 LGHNA, CDR2 YNFKEQ. The germline V and J ends were trimmed by 0 bases and 9 bases, with 12 bases remaining between them. The CDR3 runs 14 residues. The CDR3 loop is CASSQEEGRSEQFF. In DNA, the CDR3 is TGTGCCAGCAGCCAAGAGGAGGGCAGAAGTGAGCAGTTCTTC.

The chain is built from TRBV5-6 and TRBJ1-1; weak D call: TRBD1 (5 bases). This CDR3 has 15 amino acids. V was trimmed by 0 bases and J by 2 bases, leaving 11 bases between them. Germline lookup yields CDR1 SGHDT and CDR2 YYEEEE. The CDR3 spells CASSLGEWGNTEAFF. CDR3 DNA: TGTGCCAGCAGCTTGGGGGAGTGGGGCAACACTGAAGCTTTCTTT. Using reference TRBV5-6 and TRBJ1-1 for the parts outside the CDR3, the full variable domain is DAGVTQSPTHLIKTRGQQVTLRCSPKSGHDTVSWYQQALGQGPQFIFQYYEEEERQRGNFPDRFSGHQFPNYSSELNVNALLLGDSALYLCASSLGEWGNTEAFFGQGTRLTVV.

This clonotype occurred a few times. This chain links TRBV12-3 or TRBV12-4 with TRBJ2-1; D possibly corresponds to TRBD2 (5 bases). With 2 bases removed from V and 6 bases from J, the gap between germline ends came to 8 bases. This CDR3 region has 13 residues. CDR3 nucleotide sequence: TGTGCCAGCAGTTTAAGGCTAGCCAATGAGCAGTTCTTC. Residues: CASSLRLANEQFF.

This clonotype is a singleton in its sample. The chain uses TRBV20-1 and TRBJ2-5; 14 nucleotides match TRBD2. J gave up 4 bases and V 5 bases, and 6 bases lay outside the gene matches. This CDR3 is built from 15 residues. Germline lookup yields CDR1 DFQATT and CDR2 SNEGSKA (reference sequence). The CDR3, as DNA: TGCAGTGCTCCGGGACTAGCGGGGGAACGAGAGACCCAGTACTTC. Its translation is CSAPGLAGERETQYF.

This clonotype has more than one count but fewer than ten. The chain has TRBV20-1 and TRBJ2-1; 8 bases fit TRBD2. The CDR3 has 15 residues. The J segment lost 4 bases and the V segment lost 1 base, leaving 6 bases of the junction unmatched. Germline V gene lookup returns CDR1 DFQATT and CDR2 SNEGSKA (reference sequence). CDR3: CSARGRVAGYNEQFF. CDR3 sequence (DNA): TGCAGTGCTAGAGGTCGGGTAGCGGGATACAATGAGCAGTTCTTC.

The chain couples TRBV15 to TRBJ2-2; 7 bases line up with TRBD2. The CDR3 has 18 residues. Germline values: CDR1 LNHNV, CDR2 YYDKDF (reference sequence). V shed 1 base, J shed 0 bases, and the junction held 8 bases outside the gene matches. CDR3: CATSRGIFGTTNTGELFF. CDR3 DNA sequence: TGTGCCACCAGCAGAGGGATCTTCGGGACTACGAACACCGGGGAGCTGTTTTTT.

This clonotype was found a few times. The chain links TRBV6-5 to TRBJ1-5; 9 bases line up with TRBD1. The CDR3 sequence is 16 residues long. Germline V gene lookup returns CDR1 MNHEY and CDR2 SVGAGI. V lost 0 bases and J lost 7; bases outside the gene matches: 7. CDR3 coding DNA: TGTGCCAGCAGTTACTCGAGGGACAGGGAGAGGCAGCCCCAGCATTTT. This translates into CASSYSRDRERQPQHF.

J is TRBJ2-5 and V is TRBV5-1; 9 bases map to TRBD2. CDR1 and CDR2 from the germline V gene are SGHRS and YFSETQ. Trimming took 0 bases from V and 0 from J; bases not matched to a gene: 6. The CDR3 loop spans 17 amino acids. The CDR3 coding sequence is TGCGCCAGCAGCTTGGACCCTAGCGGGACCAACCAAGAGACCCAGTACTTC. It yields the protein CASSLDPSGTNQETQYF.

This clonotype has a handful of counts. This chain links TRBV12-3 or TRBV12-4 with TRBJ1-3; unclear D gene. The CDR3 totals 12 residues. Trimming took off 5 bases at V and 4 bases at J, with 6 bases between the two ends. In nucleotides, the CDR3 is TGTGCCAGCAGTAGGGAAGGAAACACCATATATTTT. This translates into CASSREGNTIYF.

The V and J genes are TRBV7-9 and TRBJ2-7; D remains ambiguous. The germline V gene has CDR1 SEHNR and CDR2 FQNEAQ (reference sequence). Deletions cut 5 bases from V and 0 bases from J, with 14 bases between. The CDR3 is 15 residues long. CDR3 loop: CASSNGVGTSYEQYV. Here the CDR3 DNA reads TGTGCCAGCAGCAATGGTGTTGGCACCTCCTACGAGCAGTACGTC.

This clonotype was recorded a few times. The genes are TRBV5-1 and TRBJ1-4; 7 bases are shared with TRBD1. The CDR3 runs to 15 residues. Losses at the gene ends were 4 bases for V and 3 bases for J; bases not matched to a gene: 6. Per the germline V gene, CDR1 is SGHRS and CDR2 is YFSETQ. The CDR3 protein is CASSDPQGANEKLFF. The DNA of the CDR3 is TGCGCCAGCAGCGATCCTCAGGGGGCTAATGAAAAACTGTTTTTT.

The chain carries TRBV11-2 and TRBJ1-2, with 11 bases matching TRBD1. The CDR3 has 19 residues. Looked up from germline, CDR1 is SGHAT and CDR2 is FQNNGV. The ends lost 4 bases at V and 0 bases at J; junction bases unmatched: 13. CDR3 in amino acids: CASSSTPGTGGGSNYGYTF. For the CDR3, the DNA is TGTGCCAGCAGCTCCACCCCCGGGACAGGGGGGGGGTCTAACTATGGCTACACCTTC. Full variable domain (outside the CDR3, taken from reference TRBV11-2 and TRBJ1-2): EAGVAQSPRYKIIEKRQSVAFWCNPISGHATLYWYQQILGQGPKLLIQFQNNGVVDDSQLPKDRFSAERLKGVDSTLKIQPAKLEDSAVYLCASSSTPGTGGGSNYGYTFGSGTRLTVV.

The genes are TRBV7-2 and TRBJ2-1; D may be TRBD1 (5 bases). The CDR3 extends over 14 amino acids. V gave up 7 bases and J gave up 8 bases, with 18 bases separating them. Germline loops: CDR1 SGHTA, CDR2 FQGNSA. CDR3 loop: CASTPAGLGHEQFF. For the CDR3, the DNA is TGTGCCAGCACCCCAGCAGGGCTAGGGCATGAGCAGTTCTTC.

This clonotype was found a few times. This chain links TRBV5-1 with TRBJ1-1; D is ambiguous. This CDR3 region has 15 residues. V gave up 4 bases and J gave up 3 bases, with 16 bases separating them. The germline gives CDR1 SGHRS, CDR2 YFSETQ. The CDR3 bases are TGCGCCAGCAGCGACCGCGGGCAGAGGGACACTGAAGCTTTCTTT. Translating it yields CASSDRGQRDTEAFF.

This chain uses TRBV18 with TRBJ2-7; 13 bases match TRBD2. This CDR3 contains 16 residues. Looked up from germline, CDR1 is KGHSH and CDR2 is LQKENI. Unmatched junction bases numbered 9, after V lost 5 bases and J lost 5 bases. In nucleotides, the CDR3 is TGTGCCAGCTCAGACAGACTAGCGGGAGGCCCCCACGAGCAGTACTTC. Amino acids: CASSDRLAGGPHEQYF.

The rearrangement links TRBV24-1 to TRBJ2-2; 8 bases agree with TRBD2. V gave up 6 bases and J gave up 0 bases; unmatched junction bases: 5. Germline values: CDR1 KGHDR, CDR2 SFDVKD. This CDR3 is 16 amino acids long. The CDR3 reads CATSSKGLANTGELFF. CDR3 sequence (DNA): TGTGCCACCAGTTCAAAGGGACTAGCGAACACCGGGGAGCTGTTTTTT.

The chain recombines TRBV7-8 with TRBJ2-7; the D gene is possibly TRBD2 (6 bases). V lost 1 base, J lost 3 bases, and 13 bases lay in between. This CDR3 has 15 amino acids. The V gene's germline CDR1 is SGHVS and CDR2 FQNEAQ. This CDR3 reads CASSLDRLARYEQYF. In DNA form, the CDR3 reads TGTGCCAGCAGCTTAGATAGGCTAGCGCGCTACGAGCAGTACTTC.

The genes are TRBV5-6 and TRBJ2-1; possibly TRBD2 for D (6 bases). Germline V lookup: CDR1 SGHDT, CDR2 YYEEEE. V dropped 3 bases and J dropped 6 bases, with 16 bases sitting between them. CDR3 length: 15 amino acids. Here the CDR3 reads CASSSTGLRINEQFF. The CDR3 nucleotides read TGTGCCAGCAGCTCAACGGGACTCCGTATCAATGAGCAGTTCTTC.

V and J are TRBV20-1 and TRBJ2-2, with TRBD1 matching 9 bases. The CDR3 has 16 residues. CDR1 is DFQATT, CDR2 SNEGSKA, per germline (reference sequence). The V segment lost 1 base and the J segment 3 bases; nucleotides outside the gene matches: 6. DNA for the CDR3: TGCAGTGCTAGAGGGGGGACAGGGTTATACACCGGGGAGCTGTTTTTT. Protein product: CSARGGTGLYTGELFF.

V usage is TRBV10-3 and J usage is TRBJ1-4; D is unresolved. This CDR3 comprises 14 residues. V lost 1 base, J lost 7 bases, and 10 bases lay in between. CDR1 is ENHRY, CDR2 SYGVKD, per germline. In DNA, the CDR3 is TGTGCCATCAGTGAGTACGGGTGGAGTGAAAAACTGTTTTTT. It is translated as CAISEYGWSEKLFF.